This T cell receptor (beta chain) was obtained from a study of T cell responses to AZD1222 COVID-19 vaccine. Study-level results: Unmutated variant regions are reportedly the target of nearly half of TCRs that are spike-specific. In all cases, repertoires were sampled only after the peak T cell response.

Per the germline V gene, CDR1 is MDHEN and CDR2 is SYDVKM. V was trimmed by 5 bases and J by 3 bases, leaving 14 bases between them. The CDR3 extends over 14 amino acids. Produced via immunoSEQ multiplex PCR; TCRdb's table is partial and in-frame only. In the table there are 120,000 or so clones, approximately 90% of which are singletons. A remark on this clone: Its antigen is undetermined.

The clonotype comes from an adult in good health. V gene TRBV28 combines with J gene TRBJ2-7; tentatively, D is TRBD2 (6 bases). The specimen comprised peripheral blood, sampled on day 0 of MenACWY control vaccination. Here the CDR3 reads CASSGTSTDYEQYF. CDR3 DNA sequence: TGTGCCAGCAGTGGCACTAGCACTGACTACGAGCAGTACTTC. Variable domain in full (rest from reference TRBV28 and TRBJ2-7): DVKVTQSSRYLVKRTGEKVFLECVQDMDHENMFWYRQDPGLGLRLIYFSYDVKMKEKGDIPEGYSVSREKKERFSLILESASTNQTSMYLCASSGTSTDYEQYFGPGTRLTVT.